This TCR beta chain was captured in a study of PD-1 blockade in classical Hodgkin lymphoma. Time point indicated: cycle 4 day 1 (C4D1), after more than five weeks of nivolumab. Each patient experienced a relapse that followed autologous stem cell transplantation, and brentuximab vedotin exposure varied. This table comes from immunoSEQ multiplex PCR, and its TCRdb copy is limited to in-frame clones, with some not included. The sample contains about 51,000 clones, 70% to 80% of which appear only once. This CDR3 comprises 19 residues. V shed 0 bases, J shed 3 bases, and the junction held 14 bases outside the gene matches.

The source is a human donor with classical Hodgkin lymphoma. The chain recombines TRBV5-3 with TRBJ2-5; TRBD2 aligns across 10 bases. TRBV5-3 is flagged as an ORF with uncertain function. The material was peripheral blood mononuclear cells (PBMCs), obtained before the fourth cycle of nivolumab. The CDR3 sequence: CARSLVGLAGDLYEETQYF. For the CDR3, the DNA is TGTGCCAGAAGCTTGGTTGGCCTAGCGGGGGACCTCTACGAAGAGACCCAGTACTTC.